The 32 T cell receptor beta chains presented below share a single source sample, sequenced in a study of Graves' ophthalmopathy and Graves' hyperthyroidism. The TCR beta CDR3 regions underwent amplification from RNA transcripts. The authors performed first-round RT-PCR with HTBI primers and then a second-round multiplex PCR. TCRdb called the multiplex PCR reads again in MiXCR, with one record for every CDR3 protein. The table includes around 340,000 distinct CDR3 sequences, about 17% detected once. The source material was peripheral blood. These receptors were obtained from an adult man with Graves' ophthalmopathy.

In its sample, this clonotype was seen many times. The chain uses TRBV27 and TRBJ1-2; the D gene is possibly TRBD1 (5 bases). The CDR3 runs 13 residues. The V gene lost 6 bases and the J gene lost 8 bases, with 16 bases spanning the gap. Germline CDR1 and CDR2: MNHEY and SMNVEV (reference sequence). The CDR3 reads CASSLGRSGGYTF. The DNA for the CDR3 is TGTGCCAGCAGCCTGGGACGGTCAGGGGGCTACACCTTC.

The chain employs TRBV18 and TRBJ1-5; D may be TRBD1 (6 bases). The germline V and J ends were trimmed by 3 bases and 5 bases, with 14 bases remaining between them. This CDR3 spans 15 amino acids. Germline V gives CDR1 KGHSH, CDR2 LQKENI. The CDR3 sequence is CASSPGAGGDQPQHF. The CDR3 DNA follows: TGTGCCAGCTCACCGGGGGCGGGGGGCGATCAGCCCCAGCATTTT.

This clonotype came up once. This chain links TRBV28 with TRBJ2-7, with 10 bases identical to TRBD1. Trimming cost V 7 bases and J 3 bases; bases outside gene matches: 6. The CDR3 has 14 amino acids. Germline V gene sequence: CDR1 MDHEN, CDR2 SYDVKM. The CDR3 loop is CASIPGQGHYEQYF. CDR3 DNA: TGTGCCAGCATACCGGGACAGGGGCACTACGAGCAGTACTTC. Looking up the rest from reference TRBV28 and TRBJ2-7 gives the full variable domain: DVKVTQSSRYLVKRTGEKVFLECVQDMDHENMFWYRQDPGLGLRLIYFSYDVKMKEKGDIPEGYSVSREKKERFSLILESASTNQTSMYLCASIPGQGHYEQYFGPGTRLTVT.

This clonotype was observed many times. This sequence joins TRBV10-3 and TRBJ2-7; D is unresolved. Germline loops: CDR1 ENHRY, CDR2 SYGVKD. With 4 bases removed from V and 3 bases from J, the gap between germline ends came to 13 bases. The CDR3 length is 14 residues. The CDR3 loop is CAISVQVQNYEQYF. In DNA, the CDR3 is TGTGCCATCAGTGTCCAGGTCCAAAACTACGAGCAGTACTTC.

V is TRBV27 and J is TRBJ2-7; a weak D match, TRBD1 (6 bases). Trimming stripped 5 bases from V and 3 bases from J, with 14 bases between. CDR1 MNHEY and CDR2 SMNVEV come from the germline V gene (reference sequence). The CDR3 extends over 14 amino acids. CDR3 protein: CASSNVGQLYEQYF. The CDR3 DNA follows: TGTGCCAGCAGTAACGTCGGACAGCTCTACGAGCAGTACTTC.

The V call is TRBV28, the J call TRBJ2-7; 7 bases align to TRBD2. The junction had 8 bases not matched to a gene; V was cut back by 6 bases and J by 0 bases. The CDR3 contains 15 residues. CDR1 is MDHEN and CDR2 is SYDVKM in the germline V gene. The CDR3 here is CASRDLAASSYEQYF. CDR3 in DNA: TGTGCCAGCAGAGATCTAGCGGCGAGCTCCTACGAGCAGTACTTC.

This clonotype was seen many times. This chain links TRBV7-2 with TRBJ1-2; D unresolved. The V end lost 3 bases, the J end lost 8 bases, and 13 bases lay between the germline ends. The CDR3 loop spans 13 amino acids. CDR1 is SGHTA and CDR2 is FQGNSA in the germline V gene. This CDR3 reads CASSFSVVKGYTF. CDR3 DNA: TGTGCCAGCAGCTTCTCAGTCGTTAAAGGCTACACCTTC.

Comments on this clonotype: A much larger clone sits a single nucleotide away, making a read error possible. The chain links TRBV9 to TRBJ2-7, with TRBD1 as a possible D gene (6 bases). This CDR3 is built from 17 residues. Germline CDR1 is SGDLS and CDR2 is YYNGEE. CDR3 in DNA: TGTGCCGGCAGCGCACATCCCGATGGACAGAACTCCTACGAGCAGTACTTC. Translating gives CAGSAHPDGQNSYEQYF.

This clonotype was seen repeatedly, ten times or more. The chain employs TRBV20-1 and TRBJ2-5, with D perhaps matching TRBD2 (6 bases). V was clipped by 4 bases and J by 4 bases, with 7 bases between them. Germline V gene data show CDR1 as DFQATT and CDR2 as SNEGSKA (reference sequence). This CDR3 comprises 11 residues. In DNA, the CDR3 is TGCAGTGCTACTAGCGTAGAGACCCAGTACTTC. Translated: CSATSVETQYF.

This clonotype was recorded many times. The rearrangement joins TRBV7-9 to TRBJ1-2; D ambiguous. Trimming stripped 0 bases from V and 6 bases from J, with 8 bases between. Germline loops: CDR1 SEHNR, CDR2 FQNEAQ (reference sequence). This CDR3 is built from 13 residues. The chain's CDR3 is CASSLARHHGYTF. The CDR3 DNA sequence: TGTGCCAGCAGCTTAGCAAGACACCATGGCTACACCTTC.

This clonotype has ten or more counts. CDR3 sequence: CASSLDSGLNYGYTF. DNA for the CDR3: TGCGCCAGCAGCTTGGATTCCGGACTGAACTATGGCTACACCTTC. This chain joins TRBV5-1 and TRBJ1-2; D gene unclear. CDR3 length: 15 residues. V was trimmed by 0 bases and J by 2 bases, leaving 11 bases between them. Per the germline V gene, CDR1 is SGHRS and CDR2 is YFSETQ.

This clonotype was detected ten times or more. This chain connects TRBV11-1 to TRBJ2-7; 10 bases are a match to TRBD1. The V and J ends lost 4 bases and 4 bases, in that order; junction bases with no gene match: 10. Germline CDR1 is SGHAT and CDR2 is FQDESV (reference sequence). This CDR3 is 16 amino acids long. DNA for the CDR3: TGTGCCAGCAGCTGGACAGGGGGAAGTCGAGTATACGAGCAGTACTTC. Translation gives CASSWTGGSRVYEQYF.

The CDR3 protein is CASSPTRDGDYEQYF. Written as DNA, the CDR3 is TGTGCCAGCAGTCCAACACGGGACGGCGACTACGAGCAGTACTTC. This rearrangement joins TRBV12-3 or TRBV12-4 to TRBJ2-7, with D perhaps TRBD1 or TRBD2 (5 bases each). V was cut by 5 bases and J by 3 bases, with 17 bases left in between. CDR3 size: 15 residues.

This clonotype was recorded at least ten times. This chain links TRBV6-1 with TRBJ2-1; 7 bases align to TRBD2. Germline V gene data show CDR1 as MNHNS and CDR2 as SASEGT. This CDR3 contains 14 residues. Losses at the gene ends were 5 bases for V and 6 bases for J; bases not matched to a gene: 7. In DNA, the CDR3 is TGTGCCAGCAGTCAAAGCGGGACGGGCAATGAGCAGTTCTTC. Its protein is CASSQSGTGNEQFF.

V is TRBV24-1 and J is TRBJ2-2, with D possibly matching TRBD1 (5 bases). The CDR3 length is 15 residues. In germline, CDR1 is KGHDR, CDR2 SFDVKD. The V end was cut by 9 bases, the J end by 3 bases, with 16 bases between. CDR3 residues: CATSRAGIDTGELFF. The CDR3 bases are TGTGCCACCTCTAGAGCAGGGATAGACACCGGGGAGCTGTTTTTT.

This clonotype was observed at least ten times. The V and J genes are TRBV20-1 and TRBJ2-2; 11 bases match TRBD1. The CDR3 loop spans 16 amino acids. Trimming removed 5 bases from V and 7 bases from J; junction bases left unmatched: 12. CDR1 DFQATT and CDR2 SNEGSKA come from the germline V gene (reference sequence). DNA of the CDR3: TGCAGTGCTCAAAATCCGGGACAGGGGGATCACGGGGAGCTGTTTTTT. This translates into CSAQNPGQGDHGELFF.

This clonotype was picked up many times. The chain employs TRBV19 and TRBJ2-5; D possibly uses TRBD1 or TRBD2 (5 bases each). The CDR3 totals 17 residues. Germline V lookup: CDR1 LNHDA, CDR2 SQIVND (reference sequence). Trimming removed 3 bases from V and 2 bases from J, with 19 bases in between. CDR3 amino acids: CASSMGPPGTGQETQYF. The CDR3 region has the DNA TGTGCCAGTAGTATGGGTCCGCCGGGGACCGGGCAAGAGACCCAGTACTTC. The full variable domain, rest sourced from reference TRBV19 and TRBJ2-5, is DGGITQSPKYLFRKEGQNVTLSCEQNLNHDAMYWYRQDPGQGLRLIYYSQIVNDFQKGDIAEGYSVSREKKESFPLTVTSAQKNPTAFYLCASSMGPPGTGQETQYFGPGTRLLVL.

Ten or more counts support this clonotype. This chain connects TRBV20-1 to TRBJ1-1; D call uncertain. The CDR3 is made up of 14 amino acids. Germline V gene sequence: CDR1 DFQATT, CDR2 SNEGSKA (reference sequence). V was shortened by 0 bases and J by 6 bases, with 14 bases between the two germline ends. This CDR3 is CSARELVRLAEAFF. The CDR3 DNA follows: TGCAGTGCTAGAGAGCTTGTGAGGCTTGCTGAAGCTTTCTTT.

This clonotype was observed many times. CDR3 in DNA: TGTGCCTGGGGTCCGGGGAGGACCTATCAAGAGACCCAGTACTTC. It is translated as CAWGPGRTYQETQYF. The chain joins TRBV30 to TRBJ2-5; perhaps TRBD2 as D (6 bases). The germline V gene has CDR1 GTSNPN and CDR2 SVGIG (reference sequence). The CDR3 consists of 15 residues. V was shortened by 5 bases and J by 2 bases, with 18 bases between the two germline ends.

At least ten counts were recorded for this clonotype. This rearrangement joins TRBV7-2 to TRBJ1-2, with 7 bases aligning to TRBD1. This CDR3 region has 15 residues. V lost 2 bases to trimming and J lost 0 bases; unmatched junction nucleotides: 3. Per germline, CDR1 SGHTA and CDR2 FQGNSA. CDR3: CASSLRGGPNYGYTF. The CDR3 DNA sequence: TGTGCCAGCAGCTTACGAGGGGGCCCTAACTATGGCTACACCTTC.

In its sample, this clonotype was seen a few times. The chain joins TRBV6-5 to TRBJ2-7; possibly TRBD1 or TRBD2 for D (6 bases each). CDR3 length: 14 amino acids. V lost 1 base and J 6 bases, leaving 13 bases between the germline ends. Germline assignment: CDR1 MNHEY and CDR2 SVGAGI. CDR3 nucleotides: TGTGCCAGCAGTTACTGGGGGGCCGGGGGCGAGCAGTACTTC. Translation: CASSYWGAGGEQYF.

In its sample, this clonotype was seen a few times. The chain recombines TRBV6-1 with TRBJ1-1, with D tentatively TRBD1 (5 bases). The V end lost 10 bases, the J end lost 2 bases, and 14 bases lay between the germline ends. Germline lookup yields CDR1 MNHNS and CDR2 SASEGT. The CDR3 is 13 residues long. CDR3 sequence (DNA): TGTGCCACCCATCGACAGATAAACACTGAAGCTTTCTTT. Amino acid sequence: CATHRQINTEAFF.

This clonotype has at least ten counts. The chain carries TRBV6-1 and TRBJ1-3; D possibly corresponds to TRBD1 (5 bases). Germline assignment: CDR1 MNHNS and CDR2 SASEGT. The CDR3 is made up of 15 amino acids. V shed 0 bases and J shed 2 bases, with 8 bases lying between them. The CDR3 sequence: CASSEAGRAGNTIYF. The CDR3 DNA reads TGTGCCAGCAGTGAAGCTGGCAGGGCTGGAAACACCATATATTTT.

The genes are TRBV28 and TRBJ2-7, with TRBD1 matching over 7 bases. Trimming removed 6 bases from V and 2 bases from J; junction bases left unmatched: 7. This CDR3 has 14 amino acids. Germline V gives CDR1 MDHEN, CDR2 SYDVKM. The CDR3 sequence is CASRPPGQTYEQYF. Written as DNA, the CDR3 is TGTGCCAGCAGGCCCCCGGGACAGACCTACGAGCAGTACTTC.

This clonotype was seen at least ten times. The J gene is TRBJ2-7, the V gene TRBV6-2 or TRBV6-3; D may be TRBD1 (5 bases). The V gene lost 7 bases and the J gene lost 4 bases, with 23 bases spanning the gap. The CDR3 extends over 16 amino acids. Germline V gives CDR1 MNHEY, CDR2 SVGEGT. CDR3: CASKGAGATDDYEQYF. CDR3 in DNA: TGTGCCAGCAAAGGGGCTGGAGCGACAGACGATTACGAGCAGTACTTC.

This clonotype was counted at least ten times. V usage is TRBV12-3 or TRBV12-4 and J usage is TRBJ1-1, with a weak D call TRBD1 (6 bases). The V gene lost 3 bases and the J gene lost 5 bases, with 16 bases spanning the gap. The CDR3 is 15 amino acids. The CDR3, as DNA: TGTGCCAGCAGTTTTAGGGCAGGGGTCGGTACTGAAGCTTTCTTT. Translation gives CASSFRAGVGTEAFF.

V and J are TRBV20-1 and TRBJ1-1; D remains ambiguous. This CDR3 has 14 residues. CDR1 is DFQATT and CDR2 is SNEGSKA in the germline V gene (reference sequence). The V and J ends lost 3 bases and 7 bases respectively, with 18 bases between them. CDR3 nucleotides: TGCAGTGCTAGTACAGTTATGTCCTATGGTGAAGCTTTCTTT. Encoded protein: CSASTVMSYGEAFF.

This clonotype was seen at least ten times. The genes are TRBV6-1 and TRBJ1-1; D is ambiguous. The CDR3 spans 15 residues. V was shortened by 4 bases and J by 4 bases, with 16 bases between the two germline ends. In germline, CDR1 is MNHNS, CDR2 SASEGT. The DNA for the CDR3 is TGTGCCAGCAGTGCCCTGGATGAAAGTGGCACTGAAGCTTTCTTT. Protein: CASSALDESGTEAFF.

This clonotype was recorded at least ten times. The chain uses TRBV5-1 and TRBJ2-7; 11 bases align to TRBD2. This CDR3 spans 15 amino acids. Germline loops: CDR1 SGHRS, CDR2 YFSETQ. Losses at the gene ends were 4 bases for V and 11 bases for J; bases not matched to a gene: 14. The CDR3 reads CASSRSGTSGPGEYF. The CDR3 region has the DNA TGCGCCAGCAGCCGATCCGGGACTAGCGGACCCGGAGAGTACTTC.

The table lists this clonotype with many counts. The rearrangement links TRBV12-3 or TRBV12-4 to TRBJ1-2, with D perhaps matching TRBD1 (6 bases). Trimming cost V 5 bases and J 4 bases, with 11 bases left between them. The CDR3 totals 13 residues. The CDR3 nucleotides read TGTGCCAGCAGTACCAGGGGTCCCTATGGCTACACCTTC. It encodes CASSTRGPYGYTF.

This clonotype was found many times. One end of the junction fails to match germline, which may point to a read error. The chain couples TRBV28 to TRBJ1-2; 9 nucleotides align to TRBD1. Germline CDR1 MDHEN, CDR2 SYDVKM. The CDR3 contains 13 residues. This CDR3 reads CASSVQSGTGFLF. The CDR3 coding sequence is TGTGCCAGCAGTGTCCAATCCGGGACAGGGTTTCTCTTC.

This clonotype showed up many times. The chain joins TRBV7-8 to TRBJ2-7; D possibly corresponds to TRBD2 (6 bases). CDR3 length equals 14 residues. CDR1 and CDR2 from the germline V gene are SGHVS and FQNEAQ. Trimming stripped 0 bases from V and 4 bases from J, with 10 bases between. The chain's CDR3 is CASSLALAMYEQYF. DNA of the CDR3: TGTGCCAGCAGCTTAGCGCTAGCGATGTACGAGCAGTACTTC.